These T cell receptor beta chains were read from a single sample in a study of T-cell memory formation after mild COVID-19. TCRdb reanalysed the 5' RACE reads using MiXCR and keeps one entry per CDR3 protein. The repertoire has about 360,000 distinct CDR3 sequences, approximately 15% of them found once; the top ten carry roughly 22%. Sequencing input: PBMCs or a T cell subset sorted from them (not recorded which). The receptors were gathered from a man aged 18 to 35 who had mild COVID-19 (a few samples of this study predate the infection). Cell type and time point are not known. Both conserved end residues are part of each CDR3. A D gene is named only where the DNA matches it firmly. The listing skips clone size in some rows; elsewhere it reads once, few, many or a size class.

>TRBJ2-5|few|TRBD2|TRBV5-1
TGCGCCAGCAGCAACCCTAGCGGGGTTTTGCAAGAGACCCAGTACTTC
CASSNPSGVLQETQYF
>TRBJ2-7|many|-|TRBV18
TGTGCCAGCTCACCACCGTCGACCACCTACGAGCAGTACTTC
CASSPPSTTYEQYF
>TRBJ1-1|many|TRBD1|TRBV7-9
TGTGCCAGCAGCACAGGGGGCTTGGAAACTGAAGCTTTCTTT
CASSTGGLETEAFF
>TRBJ2-7|few|-|TRBV5-1
TGCGCCAGCAGCGTGACAGGTACGGGCTACGAGCAGTACTTC
CASSVTGTGYEQYF
>TRBJ2-7|few|-|TRBV20-1
TGCAGTGTGGGGGGGCATGGCGAGCAGTACTTC
CSVGGHGEQYF
>TRBJ2-3|few|-|TRBV6-6
TGTGCCAGCACCGAGTTGTGGAGGGCGGATACGCAGTATTTT
CASTELWRADTQYF
>TRBJ1-3|-|TRBD1|TRBV5-1
TGCGCCAGCAGCCAAGGGACAGGCCAGAGGGGAAACACCATATATTTT
CASSQGTGQRGNTIYF
>TRBJ2-3|few|-|TRBV5-4
TGTGCCAGCAGAAGACTTGGGGATACGCAGTATTTT
CASRRLGDTQYF
>TRBJ2-2|few|-|TRBV10-3
TGTGCCATCAGGAAACTCGAAATCGCGAACACCGGGGAGCTGTTTTTT
CAIRKLEIANTGELFF
>TRBJ2-2|few|-|TRBV4-1
TGCGCCAGGACTTACACCGGGGAGCTGTTTTTT
CARTYTGELFF
>TRBJ1-5|many|-|TRBV27
TGTGCCAGCAGTTTCAGGGCAGGAGCTAGCAATCAGCCCCAGCATTTT
CASSFRAGASNQPQHF
>TRBJ1-1|-|TRBD1|TRBV19
TGTGCCAGTAGTGCGGGGACAGGGGGTGGCACTGAAGCTTTCTTT
CASSAGTGGGTEAFF
>TRBJ1-1|-|-|TRBV29-1
TGCAGCGTTGAACCTGGGTGGGGCATGAACACTGAAGCTTTCTTT
CSVEPGWGMNTEAFF
>TRBJ2-6|-|-|TRBV5-1
TGCGCCAGCAGCCAAAACAGGGGAGGGCTATCTGGGGCCAACGTCCTGACTTTC
CASSQNRGGLSGANVLTF
>TRBJ2-2|few|-|TRBV24-1
TGTGCCACCAGTGATTGGGACGAAGGCAGCAACACCGGGGAGCTGTTTTTT
CATSDWDEGSNTGELFF
>TRBJ1-5|few|-|TRBV6-5
TGTGCCAGCAGTTACTCGTCGTTGGGCAATCAGCCCCAGCATTTT
CASSYSSLGNQPQHF
>TRBJ2-5|many|-|TRBV7-2
TGTGCCAGCAGCTTAGTCGCAATAGCGCGGCCCCCATGGGAGACCCAGTACTTC
CASSLVAIARPPWETQYF
>TRBJ1-1|-|-|TRBV9
TGTGCCAGCAGCGTAGTTCCGGGAGTAGAAGCTTTCTTT
CASSVVPGVEAFF
>TRBJ2-3|-|-|TRBV12-3/TRBV12-4
TGTGCCAGCAGTACGGGGGGCCTTAGCACAGATACGCAGTATTTT
CASSTGGLSTDTQYF
>TRBJ2-1|-|-|TRBV20-1
TGCAGTGTCCAGGGCGCGCCGCAGAATGAGCAGTTCTTC
CSVQGAPQNEQFF
>TRBJ1-5|-|-|TRBV5-1
TGCGCCAGCAGCTTGGGGGGGGCCCCTCATCAGCCCCAGCATTTT
CASSLGGAPHQPQHF
>TRBJ2-3|-|-|TRBV7-9
TGTGCCAGCAGCCTTGGCCTTGGGATCGCAGATACGCAGTATTTT
CASSLGLGIADTQYF
>TRBJ2-2|many|TRBD1|TRBV12-3/TRBV12-4
TGTGCCAGCAGTCCTAACAGGGGGAACACCGGGGAGCTGTTTTTT
CASSPNRGNTGELFF
>TRBJ2-5|many|TRBD2|TRBV20-1
TGCAGTGCTAGAGATCCTGGGGGAGCGGGGGAGGGAACCCAGTACTTC
CSARDPGGAGEGTQYF
>TRBJ1-4|few|TRBD1|TRBV5-1
TGCGCCAGCAGCGAGACACAGGGGGAACATGAAAAACTGTTTTTT
CASSETQGEHEKLFF
>TRBJ2-7|few|-|TRBV6-2/TRBV6-3
TGTGCCAGCAGTCCCCTCTCCTACGAGCAGTACTTC
CASSPLSYEQYF
>TRBJ2-3|-|-|TRBV7-9
TGTGCCAGCAGCTTATTTTCTCTTCGGGTAAACGCCACAGATACGCAGTATTTT
CASSLFSLRVNATDTQYF
>TRBJ1-6|-|-|TRBV6-5
TGTGCCAGCAGTTTTTCAGGGCGATCACCCCTCCACTTT
CASSFSGRSPLHF
>TRBJ1-2|-|TRBD1|TRBV7-2
TGTGCCAGCAGCGCGACAGGGCCCAACTATGGCTACACCTTC
CASSATGPNYGYTF
>TRBJ2-2|-|-|TRBV7-2
TGTGCCAGCAGCTTGAGTGAGGGAGCGGGGGAGCTGTTTTTT
CASSLSEGAGELFF
>TRBJ2-5|-|-|TRBV20-1
TGCAGTGCTAGTAGGGTCAGAGCGACCCAGTACTTC
CSASRVRATQYF
>TRBJ2-1|-|TRBD2|TRBV12-3/TRBV12-4
TGTGCCAGCAGTGTGACAGTCAGGACTAGCGGGGTTGGTTACAATGAGCAGTTCTTC
CASSVTVRTSGVGYNEQFF
>TRBJ1-2|-|TRBD1|TRBV27
TGTGCCAGCAGTACCGTTGACGCAGGGGGGGGGGTTGGCTACACCTTC
CASSTVDAGGGVGYTF
>TRBJ1-1|-|-|TRBV4-1
TGCGCCAGCAGCCAAGATCTCGGGCTCACTATGAACACTGAAGCTTTCTTT
CASSQDLGLTMNTEAFF
>TRBJ2-5|-|-|TRBV4-1
TGCGCCAGCAGCCAACGAACAGGGCTTGGCGAGACCCAGTACTTC
CASSQRTGLGETQYF
>TRBJ1-2|few|-|TRBV7-2
TGTGCCAGCAGCCCGGGGGACGGATCGCCTTGGGGCTACACCTTC
CASSPGDGSPWGYTF
>TRBJ1-2|-|-|TRBV6-6
TGTGCCAGCAGTTATGATTTTCCGGGGGATGGCTACACCTTC
CASSYDFPGDGYTF
>TRBJ2-1|-|-|TRBV7-2
TGTGCCAGCAGCTTGCACCTCTTTCGTCGGGATGAGCAGTTCTTC
CASSLHLFRRDEQFF
>TRBJ2-1|-|-|TRBV11-2
TGTGCCAGCAGCTTTCTGGGTACGCAGTTCTTC
CASSFLGTQFF
>TRBJ1-5|-|-|TRBV6-1
TGTGCCAGCAGTCAGGACCGACCTCAGCCCCAGCATTTT
CASSQDRPQPQHF
>TRBJ2-5|many|-|TRBV20-1
TGCAGTGCCCAGAGGGACCGCGAGACCCAGTACTTC
CSAQRDRETQYF
>TRBJ2-7|few|-|TRBV7-2
TGTGCCAGCACCGCCTCCGATTTGGAACAGAGATACGAGCAGTACTTC
CASTASDLEQRYEQYF
>TRBJ2-7|-|-|TRBV6-1
TGTGCCAGCGGCAGGGCCTACGAGCAGTACTTC
CASGRAYEQYF
>TRBJ1-2|-|-|TRBV5-1
TGCGCCAGCAGCTTGTCAACAGGAGAAGCTAACTATGGCTACACCTTC
CASSLSTGEANYGYTF
>TRBJ2-3|few|-|TRBV6-2/TRBV6-3
TGTGCCAGCAGGGCTACGAACACAGATACGCAGTATTTT
CASRATNTDTQYF
>TRBJ2-4|many|-|TRBV27
TGTGCCAGCAGTTTACCAGGCGGAAACATTCAGTACTTC
CASSLPGGNIQYF
>TRBJ1-2|-|TRBD1|TRBV29-1
TGCAGCGTTGAAGATCTGACAGGGGGTTACTATGGCTACACCTTC
CSVEDLTGGYYGYTF
>TRBJ1-1|-|-|TRBV2
TGTGCCAGCAGTAAGGACAAGAACACTGAAGCTTTCTTT
CASSKDKNTEAFF
>TRBJ1-2|few|TRBD1|TRBV5-6
TGTGCCAGCAGCTTGCCCAGGGACAGGGAATCTGGCTACACCTTC
CASSLPRDRESGYTF
>TRBJ1-2|-|-|TRBV2
TGTGCCAGCGGCGAAGCTAACTATGGCTACACCTTC
CASGEANYGYTF